What follows are 31 T cell receptor beta chains derived from one specimen sequenced in a study of CD8 T cells in ankylosing spondylitis. TCRdb recomputed calls from the 5' RACE reads with MiXCR, one row per CDR3 protein. The profile shows 220,000 or so distinct CDR3 sequences, roughly a tenth of them singletons. The sample consisted of blood, either unsorted or a sorted T cell fraction (not recorded which). The source of these receptors is a male donor with ankylosing spondylitis or in good health (not recorded which).

V usage is TRBV20-1 and J usage is TRBJ2-7; 12 bases are shared with TRBD2. Germline CDR1 reads DFQATT; CDR2 reads SNEGSKA (reference sequence). V gave up 1 base and J gave up 2 bases; unmatched junction bases: 12. This CDR3 is 18 amino acids long. This CDR3 is CSARGGRTSGVSPYEQYF. For the CDR3, the DNA is TGCAGTGCTAGAGGGGGCAGGACTAGCGGGGTGAGCCCCTACGAGCAGTACTTC.

This clonotype has only a few counts. The V and J genes are TRBV9 and TRBJ2-3; 15 bases fit TRBD2. The CDR3 sequence is 20 residues long. Trimming removed 3 bases from V and 0 bases from J; junction bases left unmatched: 11. CDR1 SGDLS and CDR2 YYNGEE come from the germline V gene. The CDR3 loop is CASSGELGLAGGLSTDTQYF. CDR3 in DNA: TGTGCCAGCAGCGGAGAACTGGGACTAGCGGGGGGCCTCAGCACAGATACGCAGTATTTT. Full variable domain (rest looked up from reference TRBV9 and TRBJ2-3): DSGVTQTPKHLITATGQRVTLRCSPRSGDLSVYWYQQSLDQGLQFLIQYYNGEERAKGNILERFSAQQFPDLHSELNLSSLELGDSALYFCASSGELGLAGGLSTDTQYFGPGTRLTVL.

This clonotype was found many times. The V and J genes are TRBV7-3 and TRBJ1-3; perhaps TRBD1 as D (5 bases). The length of the CDR3 is 14 residues. V shed 2 bases and J shed 4 bases, with 9 bases lying between them. The V gene's germline CDR1 is SGHTA and CDR2 FQGTGA. CDR3 protein: CASSLGARGNTIYF. The CDR3 DNA sequence: TGTGCCAGCAGCTTAGGGGCCCGGGGAAACACCATATATTTT.

This clonotype was seen a few times. V usage is TRBV12-3 or TRBV12-4 and J usage is TRBJ2-7; D is perhaps TRBD2 (6 bases). Trimming pared 2 bases from V and 3 bases from J, leaving 17 bases between. The CDR3 runs 16 residues. The CDR3 spells CASSLTALGGYYEQYF. CDR3 sequence (DNA): TGTGCCAGCAGTTTAACGGCCCTGGGGGGTTACTACGAGCAGTACTTC.

This clonotype was seen many times. The J gene is TRBJ1-1, the V gene TRBV6-1; possibly TRBD1 for D (6 bases). The germline V and J ends were trimmed by 4 bases and 5 bases, with 23 bases remaining between them. CDR1 is MNHNS, CDR2 SASEGT, per germline. The CDR3 has 17 residues. DNA for the CDR3: TGTGCCAGCAGTGCATTCCCCGCCAGGGGAGTCGGGACTGAAGCTTTCTTT. It is translated as CASSAFPARGVGTEAFF.

This CDR3 reads CASSEFTGAGSYEQYF. The CDR3 coding sequence is TGTGCCAGCAGTGAATTTACGGGGGCTGGGTCCTACGAGCAGTACTTC. The chain is built from TRBV2 and TRBJ2-7; either TRBD1 or TRBD2 may fit D (6 bases each). The germline gives CDR1 SNHLY, CDR2 FYNNEI. This CDR3 is built from 16 residues. Deletions cut 2 bases from V and 1 base from J, with 15 bases between.

This chain connects TRBV7-9 to TRBJ1-6, with D possibly matching TRBD1 (5 bases). Germline V CDR1 and CDR2: SEHNR, FQNEAQ (reference sequence). The CDR3 length is 14 residues. Trimming pared 6 bases from V and 8 bases from J, leaving 14 bases between. The CDR3 DNA sequence: TGTGCCAGCAGGACCGGGACTAGTGATTCACCCCTCCACTTT. Translated: CASRTGTSDSPLHF.

For this clonotype: This may stem from a read error, because a much larger clone lies one nucleotide away. The CDR3 loop reads CASSLAFMKMDTEAFF. In DNA, the CDR3 is TGTGCCAGCAGCTTAGCGTTTATGAAAATGGACACTGAAGCTTTCTTT. V gene TRBV7-8 combines with J gene TRBJ1-1; D is unclear. The CDR3 runs to 16 residues. Trimming shortened V by 0 bases and J by 3 bases, and 14 bases separated the two germline ends. CDR1 is SGHVS and CDR2 is FQNEAQ in the germline V gene.

This rearrangement joins TRBV7-2 to TRBJ2-1; D ambiguous. The germline gives CDR1 SGHTA, CDR2 FQGNSA. This CDR3 is 13 amino acids long. Trimming stripped 1 base from V and 9 bases from J, with 10 bases between. The chain's CDR3 is CASSLVSWVEQFF. In nucleotides, the CDR3 is TGTGCCAGCAGCTTAGTCAGTTGGGTTGAGCAGTTCTTC.

This clonotype was observed at least ten times. V gene TRBV19 combines with J gene TRBJ2-2; the D call may be TRBD1 or TRBD2 (6 bases each). The CDR3 has 14 amino acids. CDR1 is LNHDA and CDR2 is SQIVND in the germline V gene (reference sequence). V dropped 6 bases and J dropped 6 bases, with 14 bases sitting between them. Here the CDR3 reads CASSASRGAGELFF. The DNA of the CDR3 is TGTGCCAGTAGCGCGTCAAGGGGGGCCGGGGAGCTGTTTTTT.

This clonotype was observed many times. The chain joins TRBV5-1 to TRBJ2-1; 9 nucleotides line up with TRBD2. The CDR3 is made up of 17 amino acids. V was pared by 1 base and J by 7 bases, with 12 bases of the junction left unmatched. Per germline, CDR1 SGHRS and CDR2 YFSETQ. The CDR3 nucleotides are TGCGCCAGCAGCTTGACTTTAGGGGCGGGGGGGCGGAATGAGCAGTTCTTC. Amino acids: CASSLTLGAGGRNEQFF.

The J gene is TRBJ2-2, the V gene TRBV11-3; D may match TRBD1 or TRBD2 (5 bases each). CDR3 length: 14 residues. Per the germline V gene, CDR1 is SGHNT and CDR2 is YENEEA. V was shortened by 6 bases and J by 8 bases, with 16 bases between the two germline ends. The DNA for the CDR3 is TGTGCCAGCAGTCCCGTCGGGGCGGAGGGGGAGCTGTTTTTT. It specifies CASSPVGAEGELFF.

The chain has TRBV5-1 and TRBJ1-5; D is unresolved. V was clipped by 0 bases and J by 11 bases, with 21 bases between them. CDR3 length equals 16 residues. CDR1 is SGHRS, CDR2 YFSETQ, per germline. The CDR3: CASSLDDSGPPRAQHF. The CDR3 DNA reads as TGCGCCAGCAGCTTGGACGATTCAGGTCCCCCTAGAGCCCAGCATTTT.

This clonotype was counted only a few times. The gene calls are TRBV5-1 and TRBJ2-2; D may be TRBD1 (5 bases). V was pared by 6 bases and J by 0 bases, with 12 bases between. Germline CDR1 reads SGHRS; CDR2 reads YFSETQ. The CDR3 length is 15 residues. Here the CDR3 reads CASTQGSSNTGELFF. CDR3 sequence (DNA): TGCGCCAGCACCCAGGGTAGCTCGAACACCGGGGAGCTGTTTTTT.

The V and J genes are TRBV28 and TRBJ2-3; unclear D gene. V was shortened by 6 bases and J by 2 bases, with 6 bases between the two germline ends. CDR1 and CDR2 (germline): MDHEN, SYDVKM. This CDR3 has 12 residues. In nucleotides, the CDR3 is TGTGCCAGCAGCGCAATCACAGATACGCAGTATTTT. This encodes CASSAITDTQYF.

This clonotype was observed a few times. The chain employs TRBV6-5 and TRBJ2-5, with D perhaps given as TRBD1 or TRBD2 (6 bases each). The CDR3 extends over 16 amino acids. V was clipped by 0 bases and J by 0 bases, with 11 bases between them. CDR1 and CDR2 from the germline V gene are MNHEY and SVGAGI. The CDR3 nucleotides are TGTGCCAGCAGTTACTCGGGGGCGGGGTACCAAGAGACCCAGTACTTC. It translates to CASSYSGAGYQETQYF.

This clonotype was seen repeatedly, ten times or more. The CDR3, as DNA: TGCGCCAGCAGCTTATCGCCAGAGACTAATGAAAAACTGTTTTTT. This translates into CASSLSPETNEKLFF. J is TRBJ1-4 and V is TRBV5-1; D remains ambiguous. CDR1 SGHRS and CDR2 YFSETQ come from the germline V gene. This CDR3 is 15 amino acids long. Trimming removed 2 bases at V and 2 bases at J, with 10 bases between.

About this clonotype itself: The junction shows a germline mismatch at one end, possibly a read error. The chain carries TRBV7-9 and TRBJ1-1; TRBD1 might be the D (6 bases). There are 17 residues in the CDR3. Per the germline V gene, CDR1 is SEHNR and CDR2 is FQNEAQ (reference sequence). The DNA of the CDR3 is TGTGCCCGCAGCTTTACCGGACAGACCGTGGGGGGCACTGTAGCTTTCTTT. It encodes CARSFTGQTVGGTVAFF.

This chain links TRBV7-6 with TRBJ1-3, with 10 bases matching TRBD1. The germline CDR1 and CDR2 sequences are SGHVS and FNYEAQ. The junction had 12 bases not matched to a gene; V was cut back by 4 bases and J by 0 bases. CDR3 length: 19 residues. The CDR3 DNA reads as TGTGCCAGCAGCTCGAATAGACAGGGGGCAACGAGCTCTGGAAACACCATATATTTT. It encodes CASSSNRQGATSSGNTIYF.

This clonotype was recorded many times. This chain joins TRBV20-1 and TRBJ2-3; weak D call: TRBD1 (5 bases). The CDR3 is 15 residues long. Trimming took 4 bases from V and 3 from J, leaving 17 bases between them. The germline CDR1 and CDR2 sequences are DFQATT and SNEGSKA (reference sequence). The CDR3 DNA reads as TGCAGTGCTAATATCGCCAGGGAACTAACAGATACGCAGTATTTT. Translation gives CSANIARELTDTQYF.

The chain uses TRBV6-1 and TRBJ2-2, with 10 bases identical to TRBD1. Trimming took 7 bases from V and 6 from J; bases not matched to a gene: 5. Per the germline V gene, CDR1 is MNHNS and CDR2 is SASEGT. This CDR3 is built from 14 residues. The CDR3 DNA reads TGTGCCAGCACTGGGACAGGGGTGGCCGGGGAGCTGTTTTTT. Its protein is CASTGTGVAGELFF.

This clonotype occurred many times. The chain uses TRBV20-1 and TRBJ2-3; 9 nucleotides line up with TRBD1. The V segment lost 6 bases and the J segment 0 bases; nucleotides outside the gene matches: 7. Germline loops: CDR1 DFQATT, CDR2 SNEGSKA (reference sequence). This CDR3 contains 15 residues. The CDR3 DNA follows: TGCAGTGCAACCGGGACAGGGTCTAGCACAGATACGCAGTATTTT. This translates into CSATGTGSSTDTQYF.

Ten or more counts support this clonotype. The genes are TRBV5-1 and TRBJ1-1; maybe TRBD1 (6 bases). The V and J ends lost 0 bases and 10 bases respectively, with 16 bases between them. Per germline, CDR1 SGHRS and CDR2 YFSETQ. This CDR3 is 14 amino acids long. CDR3 nucleotides: TGCGCCAGCAGCTTGGGACAGGTAGTAGGGGCAGCTTTCTTT. Amino acid sequence: CASSLGQVVGAAFF.

The chain employs TRBV12-3 or TRBV12-4 and TRBJ1-1; D is uncertain. V was clipped by 5 bases and J by 1 base, with 11 bases between them. The CDR3 sequence is 14 residues long. The CDR3 reads CASSISGSNTEAFF. The CDR3 DNA reads as TGTGCCAGCAGTATCTCTGGGTCGAACACTGAAGCTTTCTTT.

This clonotype was counted ten times or more. V usage is TRBV4-1 and J usage is TRBJ1-1, with D maybe TRBD1 (5 bases). In germline, CDR1 is MGHRA, CDR2 YSYEKL. V shed 4 bases and J shed 3 bases, with 9 bases lying between them. The CDR3 loop spans 13 amino acids. The CDR3 DNA reads TGCGCCAGCAGCCTACAGGAGTACACTGAAGCTTTCTTT. Protein: CASSLQEYTEAFF.

This clonotype was seen at least ten times. The chain carries TRBV7-2 and TRBJ2-5; D may be TRBD2 (6 bases). Germline CDR1 is SGHTA and CDR2 is FQGNSA. The length of the CDR3 is 14 residues. Trimming stripped 1 base from V and 7 bases from J, with 13 bases between. The CDR3 is CASSLDGGVSTQYF. CDR3 DNA sequence: TGTGCCAGCAGCTTAGACGGAGGGGTATCGACCCAGTACTTC. Combining the CDR3 with reference TRBV7-2 and TRBJ2-5 gives the whole variable domain GAGVSQSPSNKVTEKGKDVELRCDPISGHTALYWYRQSLGQGLEFLIYFQGNSAPDKSGLPSDRFSAERTGGSVSTLTIQRTQQEDSAVYLCASSLDGGVSTQYFGPGTRLLVL.

In this sample, this clonotype turned up many times. The chain is built from TRBV27 and TRBJ2-7; 7 bases are a match to TRBD1. This CDR3 spans 14 amino acids. V shed 6 bases and J 0 bases; nucleotides not matched to a gene: 5. CDR1 and CDR2 from the germline V gene are MNHEY and SMNVEV (reference sequence). The CDR3 DNA follows: TGTGCCAGCAGCCGACAGGGAAGCTCCTACGAGCAGTACTTC. Its protein is CASSRQGSSYEQYF.

This clonotype was recorded at least ten times. This CDR3 reads CASSSDSFYEQYF. The CDR3 DNA sequence: TGTGCCAGCAGCTCGGACAGTTTCTACGAGCAGTACTTC. The V call is TRBV5-5, the J call TRBJ2-7, with TRBD1 as a possible D gene (6 bases). The CDR3 loop spans 13 amino acids. The V and J ends lost 3 bases and 3 bases respectively, with 10 bases between them. Germline-derived CDR1 and CDR2 are SGHKS and YYEKEE (reference sequence).

The chain has TRBV20-1 and TRBJ2-7; D is unclear. The V end was cut by 0 bases, the J end by 0 bases, with 12 bases between. The germline V gene has CDR1 DFQATT and CDR2 SNEGSKA (reference sequence). CDR3 length: 15 amino acids. CDR3 DNA: TGCAGTGCTAGAGATCTCGGCTTGAGCTCCTACGAGCAGTACTTC. Translating gives CSARDLGLSSYEQYF.

This clonotype has ten or more counts. The genes are TRBV7-8 and TRBJ2-7; D possibly uses TRBD1 or TRBD2 (6 bases each). V was clipped by 1 base and J by 2 bases, with 15 bases between them. This CDR3 is 16 amino acids long. CDR1 is SGHVS, CDR2 FQNEAQ, per germline. CDR3 nucleotide sequence: TGTGCCAGCAGCTTAGATTCGGGGGCCTACCCCTACGAGCAGTACTTC. Amino acids: CASSLDSGAYPYEQYF.

This clonotype was counted at least ten times. The gene calls are TRBV24-1 and TRBJ2-1; 7 nucleotides line up with TRBD2. Germline V gene data show CDR1 as KGHDR and CDR2 as SFDVKD. Unmatched junction bases numbered 6, after V lost 6 bases and J lost 8 bases. The CDR3 totals 13 residues. The CDR3 nucleotides are TGTGCCACCAGTTCGGGACTAAGGGATGAGCAGTTCTTC. Protein sequence: CATSSGLRDEQFF.